The TCR beta chain described here comes from a study of cytomegalovirus exposure and HLA in healthy donors. Study as a whole: From HLA-typed donors, an early data release held 70 million to 95 million unique TCRs.

This CDR3 comprises 16 residues. The V gene lost 10 bases and the J gene lost 7 bases, with 26 bases spanning the gap. Per the germline V gene, CDR1 is SGHRS and CDR2 is YFSETQ. The primer mix had 60 Vbeta and 13 Jbeta primers. Method: immunoSEQ multiplex PCR; TCRdb's copy keeps in-frame clones and lacks some. The data contain 130,000 or so clones, roughly four fifths of them singletons. Turning to this clone: Antigen unknown.

Study conclusions and caveats: The productive fraction for most TCR beta V segments was about 87% or about 30% in an earlier analysis. A list of 164 TCR beta chains associated with cytomegalovirus was given. Later analysis identified a missense DCLRE1C variant that was linked to TCR beta V- and J-gene trimming.

The rearrangement uses TRBV5-1 and TRBJ1-4, with D tentatively TRBD1 (5 bases). This sequence was found in a woman between 18 and 30 years old in good health and CMV-seronegative. Specimen: PBMCs. Here the CDR3 reads CASAARTREGGEKLFF. For the CDR3, the DNA is TGCGCCTCAGCAGCACGGACCAGGGAGGGAGGTGAAAAACTGTTTTTT.